A single sample is the source of the 11 T cell receptor beta chains below, sequenced in a study of lung T cells in sarcoidosis with Löfgren's syndrome. TCRdb redid the calling of the reads with MiXCR, one entry per CDR3 protein. Here the sample spans about 63,000 distinct CDR3 sequences, around 21% being singletons. The sequencing input was CD4+ T cells from PBMCs. Receptors were obtained from a human donor with sarcoidosis (Löfgren's syndrome or another form), or a control subject (not recorded which).

The gene calls are TRBV12-3 or TRBV12-4 and TRBJ2-7, with TRBD2 identical over 8 bases. V lost 2 bases and J lost 5; bases outside the gene matches: 11. The CDR3 covers 16 residues. The CDR3 DNA sequence: TGTGCCAGCAGTTTAAGCGGTAGCGGGATGAGTCACGAGCAGTACTTC. The encoded protein is CASSLSGSGMSHEQYF.

J is TRBJ1-2 and V is TRBV11-2; 7 bases align to TRBD1. The V segment lost 5 bases and the J segment 2 bases; nucleotides outside the gene matches: 17. The CDR3 is made up of 18 amino acids. CDR1 is SGHAT and CDR2 is FQNNGV in the germline V gene. In nucleotides, the CDR3 is TGTGCCAGCAGCCCCTTCGAAGATCAGGGGGGGAAGAACTATGGCTACACCTTC. It codes for CASSPFEDQGGKNYGYTF.

This clonotype was seen repeatedly, ten times or more. This chain connects TRBV20-1 to TRBJ1-2; D unresolved. Per germline, CDR1 DFQATT and CDR2 SNEGSKA (reference sequence). The V end was cut by 0 bases, the J end by 2 bases, with 13 bases between. This CDR3 has 15 amino acids. CDR3 nucleotides: TGCAGTGCTAGAGATCCAGAGGGTGTAAACTATGGCTACACCTTC. This translates into CSARDPEGVNYGYTF.

This clonotype was counted many times. The rearrangement uses TRBV6-6 and TRBJ2-7; 15 bases fit TRBD2. Germline CDR1 and CDR2: MNHNY and SVGAGI (reference sequence). Germline trimming cut 2 bases from V and 4 bases from J; bases unmatched to any gene: 3. This CDR3 spans 16 amino acids. CDR3 nucleotides: TGTGCCAGCAGTTACGGGACTAGCGGGAGGTCGTACGAGCAGTACTTC. It is translated as CASSYGTSGRSYEQYF.

This clonotype was found many times. V usage is TRBV2 and J usage is TRBJ1-4; D is ambiguous. The V and J ends lost 7 bases and 3 bases respectively, with 12 bases between them. Germline assignment: CDR1 SNHLY and CDR2 FYNNEI. The length of the CDR3 is 14 residues. The CDR3 DNA sequence: TGTGCCAGCATGCGGAGTCAGTCTAATGAAAAACTGTTTTTT. As protein: CASMRSQSNEKLFF.

This clonotype was found many times. The J gene is TRBJ1-1, the V gene TRBV14; D is unresolved. This CDR3 is built from 15 residues. The germline V gene encodes CDR1 SGHDN and CDR2 FVKESK. V lost 2 bases to trimming and J lost 4 bases, with 14 bases between them. DNA of the CDR3: TGTGCCAGCAGCCAAAGTGTGCTCGGGCGCACTGAAGCTTTCTTT. It encodes CASSQSVLGRTEAFF. Full variable domain (rest looked up from reference TRBV14 and TRBJ1-1): EAGVTQFPSHSVIEKGQTVTLRCDPISGHDNLYWYRRVMGKEIKFLLHFVKESKQDESGMPNNRFLAERTGGTYSTLKVQPAELEDSGVYFCASSQSVLGRTEAFFGQGTRLTVV.

A remark on this clonotype: A much larger clone differs by one base, so this may be a read error. The V gene is TRBV6-2 or TRBV6-3, the J gene TRBJ1-3; D is unclear. The V gene's germline CDR1 is MNHEY and CDR2 SVGEGT. The CDR3 is 14 residues long. CDR3 sequence reads: CASSNVLSGNAIYF. In DNA form, the CDR3 reads TGTGCCAGCAGTAACGTACTCTCTGGAAACGCCATATATTTT.

This clonotype occurred many times. Here the CDR3 reads CASSFLDRGGGYTF. CDR3 bases: TGTGCCAGCAGTTTCCTCGACAGGGGAGGAGGCTACACCTTC. The chain combines TRBV28 with TRBJ1-2; 8 bases are shared with TRBD1. CDR1 is MDHEN, CDR2 SYDVKM, per germline. CDR3 length: 14 residues. After removal of 3 bases from V and 8 bases from J, the junction contained 8 bases not matched to a gene.

A single count supports this clonotype. The CDR3 does not close with the conserved phenylalanine or tryptophan, likely indicating a read error. The chain combines TRBV29-1 with TRBJ1-5; 7 bases match TRBD1. The germline CDR1 and CDR2 sequences are SQVTM and ANQGSEA. The CDR3 contains 14 residues. V lost 4 bases, J lost 5 bases, and 8 bases stayed unmatched. This chain's CDR3 is CSVAQGGWDQPQHS. The CDR3 nucleotides are TGCAGCGTTGCTCAGGGGGGATGGGATCAGCCCCAGCATTCT.

As to this clonotype: A much larger clone differs by one base, so this may be a read error. This chain uses TRBV12-3 or TRBV12-4 with TRBJ1-5; D is uncertain. This CDR3 contains 13 residues. Trimming stripped 4 bases from V and 3 bases from J, with 7 bases between. CDR3 sequence: CASSSSLNQPQHF. The CDR3 DNA reads TGTGCCAGCAGTTCCAGTCTCAATCAGCCCCAGCATTTT.

This clonotype has at least ten counts. This chain uses TRBV28 with TRBJ2-1; possible D gene TRBD1, 8 bases. This CDR3 comprises 22 residues. The germline V gene has CDR1 MDHEN and CDR2 SYDVKM. Trimming removed 5 bases at V and 0 bases at J, with 32 bases between. The CDR3 loop is CASSPIGQGLRASGPSYNEQFF. Here the CDR3 DNA reads TGTGCCAGCAGTCCGATCGGACAGGGTTTAAGGGCTAGCGGACCCTCCTACAATGAGCAGTTCTTC. Together with reference TRBV28 and TRBJ2-1, the CDR3 gives the full variable domain: DVKVTQSSRYLVKRTGEKVFLECVQDMDHENMFWYRQDPGLGLRLIYFSYDVKMKEKGDIPEGYSVSREKKERFSLILESASTNQTSMYLCASSPIGQGLRASGPSYNEQFFGPGTRLTVL.